This is a list of T cell receptor beta chains from one sample in a study of CD8+ T cells in alopecia areata. The repertoire was sequenced with immunoSEQ multiplex PCR; TCRdb's copy has only in-frame clones and lacks some. The table has 150,000 to 200,000 clones, roughly 60% seen once. Specimen: CD4+ T cells sorted from blood, collected at week 24, from a patient treated with tofacitinib. The receptors shown here come from a human donor with alopecia areata. The CDR3 runs from the conserved cysteine through the conserved F or W. A D gene is named only where the DNA matches it firmly. Only part of the rows carry a size: once, few, many, or a class if the clone is expanded.

NA	TRBD1	TRBV4-3	TRBJ1-6	TGCGCCAGCAGCCAAGTCCAGGGGGCCAATTCACCCCTCCACTTT	CASSQVQGANSPLHF
NA	NA	TRBV29-1	TRBJ1-1	TGCAGCGGACACAGGAACACTGAAGCTTTCTTT	CSGHRNTEAFF
few	NA	TRBV27	TRBJ1-5	TGTGCCAGCAGTCCACGGGCGGGCCCGGGGCCCTATAGCAATCAGCCCCAGCATTTT	CASSPRAGPGPYSNQPQHF
NA	NA	TRBV5-1	TRBJ2-7	TGCGCCAGCAGCTTGAGGGACGAGCAGTACTTC	CASSLRDEQYF
few	NA	TRBV5-1	TRBJ2-6	TGCGCCAGCAGCTTGACCGGACAAGTCTCTGGGGCCAACGTCCTGACTTTC	CASSLTGQVSGANVLTF
once	NA	TRBV30	TRBJ1-2	TGTGCCTGGACAATGGGAGAGAGAGCTAACTATGGCTACACCTTC	CAWTMGERANYGYTF
NA	TRBD2	TRBV6-1	TRBJ2-5	TGTGCCAGCAGCCCCGGGACTAGCGGGAAGACCCAGTACTTC	CASSPGTSGKTQYF
NA	NA	TRBV7-2	TRBJ2-7	TGTGCCAGCAGCCCACGGGCCACGGGGTACGAGCAGTACTTC	CASSPRATGYEQYF
NA	NA	TRBV7-3	TRBJ2-3	TGTGCCAGCAGCCGAGTCGCAACAGATACGCAGTATTTT	CASSRVATDTQYF
NA	NA	TRBV6-1	TRBJ2-7	TGTGCCAGCAGTGCCGCCTCGCTAGGGTTTTGGTACGAGCAGTACTTC	CASSAASLGFWYEQYF
NA	NA	TRBV9	TRBJ1-3	TGTGCCAGCAGCGTAGATGGTGCTGGAAACACCATATATTTT	CASSVDGAGNTIYF
NA	NA	TRBV30	TRBJ2-1	TGTGCCTGGAGTGGCGACTTCAATGAGCAGTTCTTC	CAWSGDFNEQFF
NA	TRBD1	TRBV10-3	TRBJ2-2	TGTGCCAGCAGGCCAGGGGGCTCGAACACCGGGGAGCTGTTTTTT	CASRPGGSNTGELFF
few	NA	TRBV11-2	TRBJ2-3	TGTGCCAGCAGCTTAGGGGCGCGGGCAGGGACGACTAGCACAGATACGCAGTATTTT	CASSLGARAGTTSTDTQYF
NA	NA	TRBV6-5	TRBJ2-5	TGTGCCAGCAGTTACTCGAGACAGACCCAAGAGACCCAGTACTTC	CASSYSRQTQETQYF
NA	TRBD1	TRBV2	TRBJ1-2	TGTGCCAGCAGTGAAGCCTCGTCAGGGGGTCGGAGCTACACCTTC	CASSEASSGGRSYTF
NA	NA	TRBV4-1	TRBJ2-6	TGCGCCAGCAGCTCTTTCCACTCAGGGGGGACTGGGGCCAACGTCCTGACTTTC	CASSSFHSGGTGANVLTF
once	NA	TRBV25-1	TRBJ2-5	TGTGCCAGCAGTGAATTGGCCGGACAAGAGACCCAGTACTTC	CASSELAGQETQYF
few	NA	TRBV19	TRBJ1-1	TGTGCCAGTAGTAGCACAGAGAACACTGAAGCTTTCTTT	CASSSTENTEAFF
NA	NA	TRBV30	TRBJ1-5	TGTGCCTGGAGTGTATTAAGACCGGAGCATGATCAGCCCCAGCATTTT	CAWSVLRPEHDQPQHF
few	TRBD2	TRBV7-6	TRBJ2-3	TGTGCCACTGGCGGGGGGGACCGCACAGATACGCAGTATTTT	CATGGGDRTDTQYF
NA	NA	TRBV5-1	TRBJ2-3	TGCGCCAGCAGCTTCCGGGACGATGTGGATACGCAGTATTTT	CASSFRDDVDTQYF
few	NA	TRBV7-2	TRBJ1-1	TGTGCCAGCACCTCTAGTGGGTTGCACACTGAAGCTTTCTTT	CASTSSGLHTEAFF
NA	NA	TRBV29-1	TRBJ1-1	TGCAGCGTTGATTACGGGGGGAACACTGAAGCTTTCTTT	CSVDYGGNTEAFF
few	TRBD2	TRBV9	TRBJ2-5	TGTGCCAGCAGCGCGGGACTAGCGGAAGAGACCCAGTACTTC	CASSAGLAEETQYF
NA	NA	TRBV29-1	TRBJ1-1	TGCAGCACCGGGGGGGGCACTGAAGCTTTCTTT	CSTGGGTEAFF
few	NA	TRBV21-1	TRBJ1-5	TGTGCCGGACACCTAAGGACAGGGACTAGCAGTGGCCCCGTGGAACTCTGCAATCAGCCCCAGCATTTT	CAGHLRTGTSSGPVELCNQPQHF
NA	NA	TRBV15	TRBJ2-7	TGTGCCACCAGCAGACGGGGCGGCGAGCAGTACTTC	CATSRRGGEQYF
NA	TRBD1	TRBV5-1	TRBJ1-6	TGCGCCAGCAGCTTGTATGGACAGGGTAATTCACCCCTCCACTTT	CASSLYGQGNSPLHF
NA	NA	TRBV2	TRBJ1-5	TGTGCCAGCAGTGAAGTGCAGGTAAATCAGCCCCAGCATTTT	CASSEVQVNQPQHF
NA	NA	TRBV7-2	TRBJ2-3	TGTGCCAGCAGCTTGATGAGGTCAGATACGCAGTATTTT	CASSLMRSDTQYF
NA	NA	TRBV29-1	TRBJ2-3	TGCAGCGTTAGCCCTTCGATCAGAGGCACAGATACGCAGTATTTT	CSVSPSIRGTDTQYF
NA	NA	TRBV29-1	TRBJ1-2	TGCAGCACGCCCTCAGGGTACGGGCACTATGGCTACACCTTC	CSTPSGYGHYGYTF
NA	NA	TRBV30	TRBJ2-5	TGTGCCTGGAGTCCGCGAACCCACAGGTCGGGGGGCCGGGAGACCCAGTACTTC	CAWSPRTHRSGGRETQYF
few	NA	TRBV27	TRBJ2-5	TGTGCCAGCAGTCCCAACGGACTGTTAAAAGAGACCCAGTACTTC	CASSPNGLLKETQYF
NA	NA	TRBV30	TRBJ2-3	TGTGCCTGGAGTAGCCGGGCTCTCACAGATACGCAGTATTTT	CAWSSRALTDTQYF
NA	NA	TRBV6-1	TRBJ1-2	TGTGCCAGCAGTCCTCTGACGGGAGGCCGCTATGGCTACACCTTC	CASSPLTGGRYGYTF
NA	NA	TRBV29-1	TRBJ2-2	TGCAGCGTCGACAAGGGGATTAGCACCGGGGAGCTGTTTTTT	CSVDKGISTGELFF
once	NA	TRBV27	TRBJ2-1	TGTGCCAGCAGCTACTCATTGGGGATCGGGTACAATGAGCAGTTCTTC	CASSYSLGIGYNEQFF
NA	NA	TRBV6-5	TRBJ2-3	TGTGCCAGCAGTCAGGTCAGAAGCACAGATACGCAGTATTTT	CASSQVRSTDTQYF